This TCR beta chain was observed in a study of T cell clusters in autoimmune cytopenias. About this clonotype itself: Antigen specificity is unknown.

Study results and caveats: Exclusive TRB clusters were approximately 3.2-fold more numerous in healthy donors than in active autoimmune hepatitis.

The CDR3 has 16 amino acids. Multiplex touch-down PCR amplified TRB using TRB-A and TRB-B pools in one tube. TCRdb reprocessed the multiplex PCR reads and reports one entry per CDR3 protein, with no DNA. This sample's table reports about 6,100 distinct CDR3 sequences. TRB amplification used approximately 250 ng of peripheral blood genomic DNA. These records were also assigned to another study, of T cell repertoires in aging, cancer and after chemotherapy.

The rearrangement joins TRBV12-3 or TRBV12-4 to TRBJ2-1; the TCRdb D gene call, TRBD2, has no DNA to confirm it. This sequence originates from a human donor in good health. Source material: peripheral blood. The CDR3 sequence is CASSLVAGSSYNEQFF.